This TCR beta chain stems from a study of T cell responses to AZD1222 COVID-19 vaccine. The study, taken as a whole, reports: In a largely white British group with more females than males, clonal diversity was possibly underestimated. Per reports, nearly half of all spike-specific TCRs target regions that are unmutated in variants. Repertoire sampling happened only post peak T cell response.

Profiling relied on immunoSEQ multiplex PCR, and the TCRdb table lists in-frame clones only, not all of them. The sample has 42,000 or so clones, approximately 88% seen once; the top ten hold around a quarter. With regard to this clone: Its antigen remains unidentified.

Looked up from germline, CDR1 is WSHSY and CDR2 is SAAADI. V was cut by 7 bases and J by 3 bases, with 12 bases left in between. The CDR3 consists of 13 residues. This chain uses TRBV10-2 with TRBJ2-5; D gene uncertain. The source is an adult who received the MenACWY meningococcal vaccine as a control. This specimen consisted of peripheral blood, obtained 28 days after the second dose of the MenACWY control vaccine. The CDR3 bases are TGCGCCAGCACAGAGCCTGGAGAAGAGACCCAGTACTTC. Its translation is CASTEPGEETQYF.